The 4 T cell receptor beta chains reported below all come from one sample, sequenced in a study of T-cell memory formation after mild COVID-19. TCRdb reprocessed the 5' RACE reads via MiXCR and lists one record per CDR3 protein. Of roughly 260,000 distinct CDR3 sequences listed, about 17% were seen once; the top ten hold 3.5%. The sequenced sample consisted of PBMCs or a T cell subset sorted from them (not recorded which). The receptors derive from a man younger than 35 who had mild COVID-19 (a few samples of this study predate the infection). Cell type and time point are not known.

This clonotype was seen a single time. This chain connects TRBV5-6 to TRBJ2-7, with D tentatively TRBD1 (6 bases). Between the trimmed V and J ends, which lost 4 bases and 2 bases, there was a span of 10 bases. CDR1 and CDR2 from the germline V gene are SGHDT and YYEEEE. The CDR3 is 13 amino acids. The CDR3 region has the DNA TGTGCCAGCAGCGAACAGGGCACCTACGAGCAGTACGTC. This encodes CASSEQGTYEQYV.

This chain links TRBV5-1 with TRBJ1-3, with D uncertain. V lost 8 bases and J 8 bases, leaving 23 bases between the germline ends. The CDR3 covers 15 residues. CDR1 and CDR2 (germline): SGHRS, YFSETQ. CDR3 loop: CASRESTHVEDTIYF. The DNA of the CDR3 is TGCGCCAGTCGAGAATCGACGCACGTCGAGGACACCATATATTTT.

Concerning this clonotype itself: A much larger clone is a single base away; this may be a read error. This rearrangement joins TRBV12-3 or TRBV12-4 to TRBJ1-1, with D perhaps matching TRBD1 (6 bases). CDR3 length: 14 residues. For the CDR3, the DNA is TGTGCCAGCAGCCCCGGGGGCCTGAACAATGAAGCTTTCTTT. Translated, it gives CASSPGGLNNEAFF.

In its sample, this clonotype was seen a few times. V gene TRBV11-2 combines with J gene TRBJ2-7; D perhaps matches TRBD2 (6 bases). There are 14 residues in the CDR3. V was trimmed by 7 bases and J by 7 bases, leaving 20 bases between them. In germline, CDR1 is SGHAT, CDR2 FQNNGV. CDR3 DNA sequence: TGTGCCAGCAACCCTTGGGGGACTGTGGTAGAGCAGTACGTC. Translation: CASNPWGTVVEQYV.